This T cell receptor (beta chain) appears in the sequencing data of a study of PD-1 blockade in mismatch repair-deficient tumors. Study overall: Patients had approximately 12 mismatch repair-deficient cancer types and were previously treated and progressing.

Libraries were prepared by immunoSEQ multiplex PCR; TCRdb keeps only in-frame clonotypes and omits some of them. The profile shows around 17,000 clones, under 90% of them singletons. The TCR-sequenced patients were a few responders to pembrolizumab. This clone was detected once. Its specificity is unknown. Study-wide findings and caveats: After pembrolizumab, tumor-resident clones rose rapidly, then generally contracted before radiologic responses.

CDR3 length: 18 residues. CDR1 and CDR2 (germline): SGDLS, YYNGEE. V dropped 3 bases and J dropped 5; count of bases not matched to a gene: 11. The chain couples TRBV9 to TRBJ2-2; TRBD1 agrees at 12 bases. The material was PBMCs, obtained less than 25 weeks after starting pembrolizumab. The receptor comes from an adult with mismatch repair-deficient cancer. Here the CDR3 reads CASSAYPGQGALTGELFF. In nucleotides, the CDR3 is TGTGCCAGCAGCGCCTATCCGGGACAGGGGGCGTTAACCGGGGAGCTGTTTTTT.